Listed here are 3 T cell receptor beta chains from one sample, sequenced in a study of T cell responses to AZD1222 COVID-19 vaccine (dated by TCRdb to the early 2020s). Read against the paper, the sample's time point label means: about 28 days (+/-7) after the second vaccine dose. Libraries were built with the immunoSEQ multiplex PCR assay. Here the immuneACCESS table is served through TCRdb, limited to in-frame sequences with V and J called. Missing clones are a known gap in these copies; in checked studies unresolved V genes cover under half, and the rest lacks a known reason. The sample table lists roughly 170,000 clones, roughly 94% of them with a count of one. The leading ten clones occupy around 1.6% of the sample. The sequences come from peripheral blood, collected 28 days after the second AZD1222 dose. These receptors were collected from an adult who received the AZD1222 COVID-19 vaccine.

The CDR3 sequence: CASSLMGANQPQHF. The CDR3 bases are TGTGCCAGCAGCTTAATGGGGGCCAATCAGCCCCAGCATTTT. The chain employs TRBV7-2 and TRBJ1-5, with D perhaps TRBD1 (6 bases). Deletions cut 2 bases from V and 3 bases from J, with 8 bases between. CDR3 length: 14 residues. In germline, CDR1 is SGHTA, CDR2 FQGNSA.

The chain carries TRBV7-6 and TRBJ1-3; D not resolved. The CDR3 extends over 14 amino acids. Looked up from germline, CDR1 is SGHVS and CDR2 is FNYEAQ. V was shortened by 5 bases and J by 0 bases, with 8 bases between the two germline ends. This CDR3 reads CASSLGLSGNTIYF. The CDR3, as DNA: TGTGCCAGCAGCCTCGGGCTCTCTGGAAACACCATATATTTT.

The rearrangement links TRBV9 to TRBJ2-7, with TRBD2 as a possible D gene (6 bases). The CDR3 length is 14 residues. Trimming took off 2 bases at V and 1 base at J, with 10 bases between the two ends. Germline V gene lookup returns CDR1 SGDLS and CDR2 YYNGEE. CDR3 DNA: TGTGCCAGCAGCGTTGGGGGGAGGTCCTACGAGCAGTACTTC. Its translation: CASSVGGRSYEQYF.